This TCR beta chain was documented in a study of early stage breast cancer tumors (dated by TCRdb to 2016 to 2017). In the study overall: Of the approximately 15 invasive breast tumors, twelve were found to be estrogen receptor-positive, progesterone receptor-positive and HER2-negative. Of the roughly twelve ER+/PR+/HER2- tumors, eight were classified as invasive ductal carcinomas and four as invasive lobular carcinomas. A read coverage of roughly 10-fold per sample was achieved on average. The samples as a whole yielded some 2,700,000 detected templates, corresponding to 1,100,000 or so unique clonotypes.

The V and J ends are trimmed by 3 bases and 2 bases, leaving 13 bases between them. The CDR3 sequence holds 15 residues, the cysteine and phenylalanine included. CDR3 DNA only is kept here, 45 bases in frame from base 1. In the germline V gene (reference sequence), CDR1 corresponds to LNHDA and CDR2 to SQIVND. Findings and caveats that apply to the study as a whole: Compared with adjacent normal breast tissue, tumors had higher clonality and 2 to 3-fold greater T cell density. Chain pairing and functional markers such as CD4, CD8 and FOXP3 were missed by bulk genomic DNA sequencing of unsorted cells. Analysis by tumor subtype was prevented by the small cohort size. Enriched TCRB sequences shared across patients were mostly commonly generated sequences, unlikely to play an important role in the tumor microenvironment. Greater similarity was observed between blood and normal breast repertoires than between blood and tumor repertoires, and tumor was distinguished from normal in most of the 16 patients when each tissue was compared with blood.

Every sample was amplified as two independent genomic DNA replicates, using 0.5 to 0.6 ug for blood and roughly 1.4 ug for tumor or normal breast. TCRB sequencing of genomic DNA was carried out with the ImmunoSeq Intro kit according to the manufacturer's instructions. Multiplex PCR ran roughly 34 cycles with proprietary primers and spike-in control sequences for absolute quantification. Single-end 150-bp reads were used to sequence an 87-bp fragment spanning the CDR3 plus the flanking V and J genes. Each lane of an Illumina MiSeq using version 3.0 chemistry carried seven multiplexed samples, with two replicates per sample. On the study's bioinformatics: Raw data were processed by the vendor's proprietary pipeline, with both replicates merged into one result per sample. Productive rearrangements sharing the V-gene family, CDR3 amino acid sequence and J-gene segment were defined as clonotypes. Clonality was calculated as 1 minus the normalized Shannon entropy (Pielou evenness) of TCRB abundances. T cell density was estimated as total templates divided by the number of input cells, with the number of input cells inferred from the DNA input amount. Recon was used with default parameters to estimate total repertoire diversity and clonality. A clonotype counted as tumor-enriched if its abundance in tumor exceeded 0.1% and was at least 32-fold higher than its abundance in normal breast. TCRdb mirrors the immuneACCESS table, restricted to in-frame sequences. Some clones are absent from its copies; in checked studies, under half trace to an unresolved V gene, and the reason for the others is unknown. V, J and clone size were drawn from that table, and D and trimming were deduced from the DNA. The sample records 45,000 to 60,000 clones, around nine tenths of which are singletons. Of the sample, 4% to 5.5% falls within the top ten clones.

In regard to this clone: The antigen this receptor binds is unknown. It has no much larger one-base neighbor in the sample; base qualities were not kept.

The study profiled bulk TCR beta-chain repertoires in matched peripheral blood, tumor and adjacent normal breast tissue taken from some 17 patients with early-stage breast cancer. Before surgery, whole blood (about 5-10 mL) was collected into EDTA tubes and processed within 2 hours. Ficoll-Paque centrifugation in SepMate-50 tubes was used to isolate peripheral blood mononuclear cells. PBMCs were cryopreserved in aliquots of roughly 2 to 4.5 million cells in approximately 90% FBS with around 10% DMSO and kept in liquid nitrogen. Genomic DNA was extracted with the Qiagen AllPrep DNA/RNA Mini kit. The chain is assembled from TRBV19 and TRBJ2-5; the best D guess is TRBD1, with 5 bases matching. Sequencing was performed on blood. This receptor was taken from a person aged 70 to 85 with breast cancer. CDR3 loop: CASSMGRGGQETQYF. The DNA is TGTGCCAGTAGTATGGGAAGGGGTGGACAAGAGACCCAGTACTTC.